These 23 T cell receptor beta chains share one sample of origin, sequenced in a study of beta chain features in type 1 diabetes. Overall study findings and caveats: Among all four CD4+ subsets, Type 1 diabetes patients had TCRB CDR3s that were moderately but significantly shorter.

These receptors' antigens are unknown. Expressed TCRB transcripts were sequenced after all isolated RNA was converted to cDNA. Data came from immunoSEQ multiplex PCR; TCRdb stores just in-frame clones and leaves some out. The sample consists of 11,000 to 15,000 clones, less than 80% of them appearing once. Material: stem cell memory CD4+ T cells from blood. These receptors were collected from a woman aged 18-35 years with type 1 diabetes.

The J gene is TRBJ2-5, the V gene TRBV5-1, with D uncertain. Trimming pared 1 base from V and 5 bases from J, leaving 9 bases between. The CDR3 length is 13 residues. Germline values: CDR1 SGHRS, CDR2 YFSETQ. CDR3 amino acids: CASSLPPLETQYF. DNA for the CDR3: TGCGCCAGCAGCTTGCCCCCCCTCGAGACCCAGTACTTC.

The V call is TRBV7-3, the J call TRBJ2-3; no firm D call. V lost 2 bases to trimming and J lost 1 base, with 7 bases between them. Germline V lookup: CDR1 SGHTA, CDR2 FQGTGA. CDR3 length: 14 residues. The CDR3 reads CASSLVQGTDTQYF. In DNA form, the CDR3 reads TGTGCCAGCAGCTTAGTGCAGGGCACAGATACGCAGTATTTT. Supplemented by reference TRBV7-3 and TRBJ2-3, the full variable domain reads GAGVSQTPSNKVTEKGKYVELRCDPISGHTALYWYRQSLGQGPEFLIYFQGTGAADDSGLPNDRFFAVRPEGSVSTLKIQRTERGDSAVYLCASSLVQGTDTQYFGPGTRLTVL.

The rearrangement links TRBV25-1 to TRBJ1-5; D might be TRBD1 (5 bases). Trimming stripped 2 bases from V and 7 bases from J, with 9 bases between. The CDR3 totals 13 residues. Per germline, CDR1 MGHDK and CDR2 SYGVNS. The CDR3 protein is CASSESRGQPQHF. DNA for the CDR3: TGTGCCAGCAGTGAAAGTAGGGGCCAGCCCCAGCATTTT.

The rearrangement uses TRBV18 and TRBJ2-7; D gene ambiguous. V dropped 2 bases and J dropped 11 bases, with 13 bases sitting between them. This CDR3 region has 12 residues. The germline V gene has CDR1 KGHSH and CDR2 LQKENI. The CDR3 DNA is TGTGCCAGCTCACCAACGGCAGAGGCAGAGTACTTC. This gives the protein CASSPTAEAEYF.

For the CDR3, the DNA is TGCGCCAGCAGACGAGCTGACAGCGGGAGGGCCTACGAGCAGTACTTC. Protein product: CASRRADSGRAYEQYF. The genes are TRBV4-1 and TRBJ2-7; 10 nucleotides line up with TRBD2. The trim removed 6 bases at V and 2 bases at J, leaving 10 bases unmatched. The CDR3 extends over 16 amino acids. Germline V gene sequence: CDR1 MGHRA, CDR2 YSYEKL.

The V gene is TRBV15, the J gene TRBJ1-5, with TRBD1 matching 10 bases. The CDR3 runs to 15 residues. Trimming cost V 3 bases and J 4 bases; bases outside gene matches: 3. Germline lookup yields CDR1 LNHNV and CDR2 YYDKDF (reference sequence). CDR3 nucleotide sequence: TGTGCCACCAGCAGGGGGACAGGGGTAAATCAGCCCCAGCATTTT. Its translation: CATSRGTGVNQPQHF.

The chain uses TRBV5-5 and TRBJ2-3, with 8 bases identical to TRBD2. The V gene's germline CDR1 is SGHKS and CDR2 YYEKEE (reference sequence). The CDR3 is made up of 15 amino acids. Unmatched junction bases numbered 9, after V lost 6 bases and J lost 3 bases. CDR3 nucleotides: TGTGCCAGCAACCACCCGGGAGGGGAAACAGATACGCAGTATTTT. Translated: CASNHPGGETDTQYF.

This clone was observed a few times. The chain recombines TRBV6-1 with TRBJ1-1; D is uncertain. CDR1 and CDR2 (germline): MNHNS, SASEGT. There are 13 residues in the CDR3. Trimming removed 5 bases from V and 1 base from J, with 8 bases in between. CDR3 sequence: CASSLERNTEAFF. The CDR3 DNA sequence: TGTGCCAGCAGTCTGGAGCGGAACACTGAAGCTTTCTTT.

The CDR3 DNA is TGTGCCACACGGGGGGAGGCGGGCAATGAGCAGTTCTTC. It yields the protein CATRGEAGNEQFF. The chain recombines TRBV10-3 with TRBJ2-1; 7 positions agree with TRBD2. CDR1 ENHRY and CDR2 SYGVKD come from the germline V gene. The CDR3 is 13 residues long. V lost 10 bases and J lost 6; bases outside the gene matches: 9.

The gene calls are TRBV4-3 and TRBJ2-7, with TRBD2 identical over 7 bases. V trimming: 4 bases; J trimming: 0 bases; junction bases outside the gene matches: 15. The CDR3 covers 18 residues. Germline-derived CDR1 and CDR2 are LGHNA and YSLEER. The DNA of the CDR3 is TGCGCCAGCAGCCCAAGCCACATCTCTAGCGGTTACTCCTACGAGCAGTACTTC. As protein: CASSPSHISSGYSYEQYF.

This clone was counted between two and nine times. V and J are TRBV5-1 and TRBJ1-2; D is possibly TRBD1 (5 bases). V was shortened by 2 bases and J by 1 base, with 9 bases between the two germline ends. This CDR3 comprises 14 residues. The germline V gene has CDR1 SGHRS and CDR2 YFSETQ. CDR3 in amino acids: CASSLSGLNYGYTF. The CDR3 region has the DNA TGCGCCAGCAGCTTATCGGGACTTAACTATGGCTACACCTTC.

The chain uses TRBV6-6 and TRBJ2-7; maybe TRBD1 (5 bases). V lost 6 bases, J lost 2 bases, and 14 bases lay in between. Per the germline V gene, CDR1 is MNHNY and CDR2 is SVGAGI (reference sequence). The CDR3 has 14 residues. CDR3 region: CASSQGSLPYEQYF. The CDR3 DNA is TGTGCCAGCAGCCAGGGTTCCCTTCCCTACGAGCAGTACTTC.

The chain has TRBV7-9 and TRBJ1-2; 7 bases match TRBD1. Germline-derived CDR1 and CDR2 are SEHNR and FQNEAQ (reference sequence). The CDR3 length is 13 residues. The trim removed 4 bases at V and 5 bases at J, leaving 4 bases unmatched. The CDR3 coding sequence is TGTGCCAGCAGCTGGGACAGACCTTATGGCTACACCTTC. This translates into CASSWDRPYGYTF.

The CDR3 DNA reads TGTGCCAGCAGCGGGACAGGGGGCTATGGCTACACCTTC. This translates into CASSGTGGYGYTF. The V gene is TRBV25-1, the J gene TRBJ1-2; 11 positions agree with TRBD1. Trimming cost V 6 bases and J 4 bases; bases outside gene matches: 1. The CDR3 is 13 residues long. The V gene's germline CDR1 is MGHDK and CDR2 SYGVNS.

In DNA form, the CDR3 reads TGTGCCAGCAGCCAAGAGCCAGGTGGATACCACAATGAGCAGTTCTTC. This codes for CASSQEPGGYHNEQFF. The genes are TRBV14 and TRBJ2-1, with D hard to call. The CDR3 loop spans 16 amino acids. Germline CDR1 is SGHDN and CDR2 is FVKESK. V dropped 0 bases and J dropped 5 bases, with 14 bases sitting between them.

V gene TRBV6-5 combines with J gene TRBJ1-6, with 7 bases lining up with TRBD1. V was clipped by 7 bases and J by 6 bases; unmatched bases: 6. CDR3 length: 14 residues. Per the germline V gene, CDR1 is MNHEY and CDR2 is SVGAGI. The DNA of the CDR3 is TGTGCCAGCAACCCAGGGGGTAGTAATTCACCCCTCCACTTT. This translates into CASNPGGSNSPLHF.

CDR3 protein: CVDSYGYTF. In nucleotides, the CDR3 is TGCGTAGATTCCTATGGCTACACCTTC. V is TRBV29-1 and J is TRBJ1-2; no clear D. Germline V gene lookup returns CDR1 SQVTM and CDR2 ANQGSEA. CDR3 length: 9 amino acids.

V is TRBV10-3 and J is TRBJ2-3; 8 bases match TRBD2. The CDR3 extends over 12 amino acids. CDR1 ENHRY and CDR2 SYGVKD come from the germline V gene. Trimming removed 8 bases from V and 5 bases from J; junction bases left unmatched: 3. CDR3 sequence (DNA): TGTGCCATCGGAGCGGGGGAAGATACGCAGTATTTT. Amino acid sequence: CAIGAGEDTQYF.

V is TRBV6-5 and J is TRBJ2-6; 8 bases are a match to TRBD1. Germline CDR1 reads MNHEY; CDR2 reads SVGAGI. With V trimmed by 0 bases and J by 9 bases, 4 bases remained unmatched. The CDR3 extends over 15 amino acids. The CDR3 nucleotides read TGTGCCAGCAGTTACTCCGGTGGACAGGGCAACGTCCTGACTTTC. Translating gives CASSYSGGQGNVLTF.

V gene TRBV11-2 combines with J gene TRBJ1-4; 8 positions agree with TRBD1. The germline gives CDR1 SGHAT, CDR2 FQNNGV. This CDR3 comprises 14 residues. Trimming cost V 3 bases and J 8 bases; bases outside gene matches: 5. The CDR3 DNA is TGTGCCAGCAGCTTTAACAGGGGGGGAGAAAAACTGTTTTTT. Protein sequence: CASSFNRGGEKLFF.

V usage is TRBV7-2 and J usage is TRBJ2-7; 10 nucleotides match TRBD1. The germline V gene encodes CDR1 SGHTA and CDR2 FQGNSA. Trimming cost V 3 bases and J 0 bases; bases outside gene matches: 5. The CDR3 is 16 residues long. In DNA form, the CDR3 reads TGTGCCAGCAGCTTCTCCGGGACAGGGGTCTCCTACGAGCAGTACTTC. It translates to CASSFSGTGVSYEQYF.

The chain employs TRBV19 and TRBJ1-2; 9 nucleotides agree with TRBD1. The length of the CDR3 is 13 residues. The V gene end was trimmed by 10 bases and the J gene end by 4 bases; junction bases not matched to a gene: 7. Germline V gene lookup returns CDR1 LNHDA and CDR2 SQIVND (reference sequence). CDR3 nucleotides: TGTGCCACCCGGGACAGGGCCTTCTATGGCTACACCTTC. It codes for CATRDRAFYGYTF.

The V and J genes are TRBV27 and TRBJ2-5; 10 bases fit TRBD2. J gave up 2 bases and V 6 bases, and 15 bases lay outside the gene matches. The CDR3 runs 18 residues. Germline V lookup: CDR1 MNHEY, CDR2 SMNVEV (reference sequence). CDR3 amino acids: CASRLGLAGVLGQETQYF. The CDR3 nucleotides are TGTGCCAGCAGACTAGGGCTAGCGGGAGTTTTGGGTCAAGAGACCCAGTACTTC.